This TCR beta chain was retrieved from a study of shared clonotypes between healthy human individuals (dated by TCRdb to about 2020). Some background on the complete study: The cohort included three men and a couple of women between 18 and 49 years of age. Per donor, three plates each were used for CD4 naive and CD4 memory, two for CD8 naive, and one for CD8 memory. To estimate repertoire size and how much clonotype sharing occurs between individuals, the study deeply sequenced the blood TCR repertoires of about five healthy adults. To increase sequencing depth and limit assay-specific biases, different laboratories used diverse techniques to prepare libraries and sequence TCR repertoires. Per donor, leukapheresis produced somewhere between about 0.94 and 9.5 billion PBMCs.

Healthy HIV-negative adults with no recently reported acute infections or vaccinations were included as donors. Every donor was a Caucasian adult residing in Nashville, Tennessee, USA. Magnetic negative selection was used to enrich CD4+ T cells, after which naive cells were positively selected on CD45RA and the negative fraction became the memory subset. After blood collection by leukapheresis, PBMCs were isolated using Ficoll-Histopaque density gradient centrifugation and then cryopreserved in the vapor phase of liquid nitrogen. Purity and quantity of every magnetically sorted T cell population were checked by analytical flow cytometry. From each sorted fraction, genomic DNA was isolated and quantified by UV absorbance on a Nanodrop 2000c. Using the deep immunoSEQ assay, TCR CDR3 regions were amplified from genomic DNA by multiplex PCR. For each cell subset, the extracted genomic DNA was distributed evenly across all wells of several immunoSEQ 96-well plates, and each plate served as one replicate. For sorted subsets, approximately 200 ng of genomic DNA, equivalent to 25,000 to 35,000 T cell genomes, went into each replicate PCR. The purified libraries were quantified using a Qubit 3.0 fluorometer, sized with a Bioanalyzer 2100, and then quantified again using the KAPA Library Quantification kit. Every immunoSEQ 96-well plate was sequenced on a separate single-read 150-cycle Illumina NextSeq 550 flow cell. Per the authors' processing: Because the immunoSEQ output included only junctional sequences and no quality scores, the filtering could not be the same as the filtering used for full-length reads. Sequences were annotated with PyIR, a Python wrapper for IgBLAST v1.9, and V/J genes and CDR3 were assigned using IMGT germline references. Reads were filtered out if the reads had weak V/J assignments (E-value above 1e-6), no CDR3, stop codons, out-of-frame junctions, or ambiguous translated residues. A V3J clonotype was defined by an identical inferred V gene, J gene, and CDR3 amino acid sequence. Percentage overlap between repertoires was calculated by dividing the number of shared unique clonotypes by the size of the smaller repertoire. Richness of each repertoire was evaluated using RTK rarefaction, the Chao1 estimator, and Recon v2.1 estimates of unobserved clonotypes. Generation probabilities were computed with OLGA for all TCRbeta clonotypes obtained by the gDNA method from a handful of donors. The table comes from immuneACCESS by way of TCRdb, which keeps in-frame sequences with V and J called. Part of the clones is missing from these tables; in studies checked, under half for an unresolved V gene and the rest for unknown reasons. That table gives V, J and clone size, and the DNA gave D and trimming. The sample yields about 980,000 clones; less than 85% were counted once. About 1.5% of the sample lies in the top ten.

This clone was detected a few times. The antigen it binds to is not known. No much larger clone exists at a distance of one base, and base qualities are not known. Paper-wide results and their limitations: Higher generation probabilities were observed for clonotypes shared by all four sorted-subset donors than for non-shared clonotypes. Because the study included only a small number of donors, the genetic and exposure-history diversity represented was limited. Rarefaction of sorted-subset datasets indicated incomplete sequencing despite the large sequencing depth. Naive subsets generally had larger estimated clonotype richness than memory subsets did. Sharing across a handful of donors was observed for about 5% of naive CD4, about 4% of naive CD8, around 2.5% of memory CD4, and roughly 0.4% of memory CD8 clonotypes. Pairwise subsampling indicated that sequencing depth was expected to affect the degree of clonotype sharing among donors. Sampling was restricted to blood, and TCR repertoires in tissues likely differ from the TCR repertoires found in blood.

Clipping removes 10 bases from V and 3 bases from J, with 27 as the unmatched junction base count. Spanning cysteine to phenylalanine, the CDR3 consists of 21 amino acids. Only the CDR3 DNA stays, 63 bases, in frame from base 1. Looking up the germline V gene (reference sequence) yields CDR1 LNHDA and CDR2 SQIVND. The sequence came from a man younger than 35 in good health. The V and J segments used are TRBV19 and TRBJ1-3, with TRBD1 identical over 10 junction bases. The source material was memory CD4+ T cells sorted from blood. The sample's cell subset or site label, in plain terms: CD45RA-negative fraction. The nucleotide sequence is given as TGTGCCACCCCCCCCGGATTGGGTCGGACAGGGGGGGATTTCTTTGGAAACACCATATATTTT. Translated, it gives CATPPGLGRTGGDFFGNTIYF. Here the CDR3 is joined to the reference TRBV19 and TRBJ1-3 genes, and the full variable domain is: DGGITQSPKYLFRKEGQNVTLSCEQNLNHDAMYWYRQDPGQGLRLIYYSQIVNDFQKGDIAEGYSVSREKKESFPLTVTSAQKNPTAFYLCATPPGLGRTGGDFFGNTIYFGEGSWLTVV.